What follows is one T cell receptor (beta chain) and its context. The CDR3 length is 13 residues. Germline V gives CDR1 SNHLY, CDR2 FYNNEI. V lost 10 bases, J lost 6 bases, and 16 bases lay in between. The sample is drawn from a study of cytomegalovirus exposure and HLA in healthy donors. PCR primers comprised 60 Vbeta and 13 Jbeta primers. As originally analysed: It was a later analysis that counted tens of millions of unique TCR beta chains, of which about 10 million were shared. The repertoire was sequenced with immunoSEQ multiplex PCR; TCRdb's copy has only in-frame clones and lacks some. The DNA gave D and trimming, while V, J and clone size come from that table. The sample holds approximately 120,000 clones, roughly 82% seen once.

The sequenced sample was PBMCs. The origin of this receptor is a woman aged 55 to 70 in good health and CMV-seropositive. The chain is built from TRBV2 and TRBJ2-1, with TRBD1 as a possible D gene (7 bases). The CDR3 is CATGGRPSNEQFF. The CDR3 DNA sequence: TGTGCCACAGGGGGGAGGCCTAGCAATGAGCAGTTCTTC.